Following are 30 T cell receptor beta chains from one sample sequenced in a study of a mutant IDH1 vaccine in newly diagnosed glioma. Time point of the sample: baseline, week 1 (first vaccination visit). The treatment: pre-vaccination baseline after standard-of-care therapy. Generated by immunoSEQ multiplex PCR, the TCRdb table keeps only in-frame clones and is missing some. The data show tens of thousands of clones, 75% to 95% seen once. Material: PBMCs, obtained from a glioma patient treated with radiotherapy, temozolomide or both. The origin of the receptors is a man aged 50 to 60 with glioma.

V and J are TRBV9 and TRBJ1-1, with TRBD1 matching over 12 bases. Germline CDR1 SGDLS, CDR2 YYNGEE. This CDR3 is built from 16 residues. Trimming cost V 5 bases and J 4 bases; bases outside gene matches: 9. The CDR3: CASSPGQGALGTEAFF. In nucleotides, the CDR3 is TGTGCCAGCAGTCCGGGACAGGGGGCATTAGGCACTGAAGCTTTCTTT.

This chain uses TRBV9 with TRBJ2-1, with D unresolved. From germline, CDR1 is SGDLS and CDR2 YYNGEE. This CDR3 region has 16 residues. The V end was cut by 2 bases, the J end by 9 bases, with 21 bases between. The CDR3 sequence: CASSVSPNLRIGEQFF. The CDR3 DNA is TGTGCCAGCAGCGTTTCCCCTAACCTTAGGATCGGTGAGCAGTTCTTC.

CDR3 DNA sequence: TGTGCCAGTAGTATTAAAATGAACACTGAAGCTTTCTTT. Its translation: CASSIKMNTEAFF. This chain joins TRBV19 and TRBJ1-1, with no clear D. The CDR3 loop spans 13 amino acids. Trimming took off 3 bases at V and 0 bases at J, with 5 bases between the two ends. Germline CDR1 LNHDA, CDR2 SQIVND (reference sequence).

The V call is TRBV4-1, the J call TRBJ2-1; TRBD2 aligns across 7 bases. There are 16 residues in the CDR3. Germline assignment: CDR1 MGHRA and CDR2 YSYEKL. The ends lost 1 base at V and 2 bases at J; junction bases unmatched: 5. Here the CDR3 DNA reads TGCGCCAGCAGCCAAGTTCCAGCGGGACCCTACAATGAGCAGTTCTTC. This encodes CASSQVPAGPYNEQFF.

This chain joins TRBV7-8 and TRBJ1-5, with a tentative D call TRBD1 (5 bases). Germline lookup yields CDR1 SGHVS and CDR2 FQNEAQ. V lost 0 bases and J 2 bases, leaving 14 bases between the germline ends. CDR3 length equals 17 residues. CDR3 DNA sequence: TGTGCCAGCAGCTTAGCGCTTTGGGGCGTTGGCAATCAGCCCCAGCATTTT. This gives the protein CASSLALWGVGNQPQHF.

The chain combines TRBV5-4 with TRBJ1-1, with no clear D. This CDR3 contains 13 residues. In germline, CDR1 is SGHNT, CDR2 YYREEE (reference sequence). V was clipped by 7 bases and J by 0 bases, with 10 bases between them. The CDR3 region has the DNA TGTGCCAGCGCGTCAGGTATGAACACTGAAGCTTTCTTT. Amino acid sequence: CASASGMNTEAFF.

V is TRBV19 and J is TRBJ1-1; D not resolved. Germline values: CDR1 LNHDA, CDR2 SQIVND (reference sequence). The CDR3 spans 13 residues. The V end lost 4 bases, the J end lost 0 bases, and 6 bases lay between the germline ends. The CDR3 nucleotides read TGTGCCAGTAGTAAAGCCATGAACACTGAAGCTTTCTTT. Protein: CASSKAMNTEAFF.

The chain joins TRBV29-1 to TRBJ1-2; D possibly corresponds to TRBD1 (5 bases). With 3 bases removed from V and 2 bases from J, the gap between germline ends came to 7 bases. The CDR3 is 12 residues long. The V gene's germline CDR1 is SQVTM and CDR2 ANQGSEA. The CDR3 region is CSVEKGNYGYTF. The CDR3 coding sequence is TGCAGCGTTGAGAAGGGGAACTATGGCTACACCTTC. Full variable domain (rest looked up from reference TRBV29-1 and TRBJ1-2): SAVISQKPSRDICQRGTSLTIQCQVDSQVTMMFWYRQQPGQSLTLIATANQGSEATYESGFVIDKFPISRPNLTFSTLTVSNMSPEDSSIYLCSVEKGNYGYTFGSGTRLTVV.

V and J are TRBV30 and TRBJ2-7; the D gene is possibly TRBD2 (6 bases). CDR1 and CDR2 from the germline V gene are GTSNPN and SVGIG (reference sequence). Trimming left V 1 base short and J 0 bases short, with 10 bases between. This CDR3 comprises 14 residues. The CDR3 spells CAWSDPGVSYEQYF. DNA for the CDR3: TGTGCCTGGAGTGACCCGGGAGTCTCCTACGAGCAGTACTTC. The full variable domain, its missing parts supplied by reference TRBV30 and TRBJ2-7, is SQTIHQWPATLVQPVGSPLSLECTVEGTSNPNLYWYRQAAGRGLQLLFYSVGIGQISSEVPQNLSASRPQDRQFILSSKKLLLSDSGFYLCAWSDPGVSYEQYFGPGTRLTVT.

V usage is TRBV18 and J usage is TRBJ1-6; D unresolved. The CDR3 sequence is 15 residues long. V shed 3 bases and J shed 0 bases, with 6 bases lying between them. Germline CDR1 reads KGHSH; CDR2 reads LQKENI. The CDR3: CASSPESSYNSPLHF. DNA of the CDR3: TGTGCCAGCTCACCCGAGAGCTCCTATAATTCACCCCTCCACTTT. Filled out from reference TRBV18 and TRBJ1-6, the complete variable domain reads NAGVMQNPRHLVRRRGQEARLRCSPMKGHSHVYWYRQLPEEGLKFMVYLQKENIIDESGMPKERFSAEFPKEGPSILRIQQVVRGDSAAYFCASSPESSYNSPLHFGNGTRLTVT.

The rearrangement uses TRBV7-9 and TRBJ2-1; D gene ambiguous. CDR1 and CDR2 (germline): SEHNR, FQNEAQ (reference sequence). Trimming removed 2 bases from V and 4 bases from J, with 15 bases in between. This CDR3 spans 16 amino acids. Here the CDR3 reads CASSLMVGPSYNEQFF. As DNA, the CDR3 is TGTGCCAGCAGCTTAATGGTGGGCCCGTCTTACAATGAGCAGTTCTTC. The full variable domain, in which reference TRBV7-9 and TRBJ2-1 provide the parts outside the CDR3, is DTGVSQNPRHKITKRGQNVTFRCDPISEHNRLYWYRQTLGQGPEFLTYFQNEAQLEKSRLLSDRFSAERPKGSFSTLEIQRTEQGDSAMYLCASSLMVGPSYNEQFFGPGTRLTVL.

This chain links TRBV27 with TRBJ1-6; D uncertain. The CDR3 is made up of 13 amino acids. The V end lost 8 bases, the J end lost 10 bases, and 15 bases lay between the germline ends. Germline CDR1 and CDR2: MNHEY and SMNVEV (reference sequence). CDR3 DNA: TGTGCCAGCGGACGCCCCCGCCGGTCACCCCTCCACTTT. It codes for CASGRPRRSPLHF.

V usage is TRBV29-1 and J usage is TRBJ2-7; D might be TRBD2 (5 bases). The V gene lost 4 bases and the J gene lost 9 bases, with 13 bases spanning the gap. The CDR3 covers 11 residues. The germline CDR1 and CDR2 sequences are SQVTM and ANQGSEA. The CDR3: CSVAGDRGQYF. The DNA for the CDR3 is TGCAGCGTTGCCGGGGATCGCGGGCAGTACTTC.

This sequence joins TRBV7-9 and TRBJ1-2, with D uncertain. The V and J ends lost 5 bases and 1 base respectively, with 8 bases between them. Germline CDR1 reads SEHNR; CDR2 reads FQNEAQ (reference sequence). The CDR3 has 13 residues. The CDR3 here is CASSRTVNYGYTF. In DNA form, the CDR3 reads TGTGCCAGCAGCCGGACTGTTAACTATGGCTACACCTTC.

Here the CDR3 DNA reads TGTGCCAGCAGTACAGACAGGGTGGGGGGCTACACCTTC. Its translation: CASSTDRVGGYTF. The chain recombines TRBV28 with TRBJ1-2, with TRBD1 matching 7 bases. Germline V CDR1 and CDR2: MDHEN, SYDVKM. The CDR3 consists of 13 residues. Trimming cost V 5 bases and J 8 bases; bases outside gene matches: 8.

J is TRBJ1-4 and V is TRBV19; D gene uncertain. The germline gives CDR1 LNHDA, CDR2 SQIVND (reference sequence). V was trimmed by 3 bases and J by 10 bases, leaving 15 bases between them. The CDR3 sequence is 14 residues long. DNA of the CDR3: TGTGCCAGTAGTATGGGAGGTTCGTCGGTAAAACTGTTTTTT. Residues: CASSMGGSSVKLFF.

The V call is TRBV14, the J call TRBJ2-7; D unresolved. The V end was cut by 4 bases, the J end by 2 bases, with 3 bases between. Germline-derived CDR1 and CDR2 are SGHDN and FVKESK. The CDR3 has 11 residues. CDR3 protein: CASSLTYEQYF. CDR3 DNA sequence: TGTGCCAGCAGCCTAACCTACGAGCAGTACTTC.

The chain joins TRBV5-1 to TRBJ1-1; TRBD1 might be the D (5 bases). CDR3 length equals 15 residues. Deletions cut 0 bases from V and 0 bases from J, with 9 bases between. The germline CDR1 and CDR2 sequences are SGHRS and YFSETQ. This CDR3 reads CASSLDGGMNTEAFF. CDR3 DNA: TGCGCCAGCAGCTTGGATGGGGGTATGAACACTGAAGCTTTCTTT.

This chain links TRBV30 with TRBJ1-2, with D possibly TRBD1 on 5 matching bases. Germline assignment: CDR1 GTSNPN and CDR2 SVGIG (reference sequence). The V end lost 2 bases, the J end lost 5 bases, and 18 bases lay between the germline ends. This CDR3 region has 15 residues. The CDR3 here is CAWSNAPGREYGYTF. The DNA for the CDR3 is TGTGCCTGGAGTAACGCCCCAGGGAGGGAGTATGGCTACACCTTC.

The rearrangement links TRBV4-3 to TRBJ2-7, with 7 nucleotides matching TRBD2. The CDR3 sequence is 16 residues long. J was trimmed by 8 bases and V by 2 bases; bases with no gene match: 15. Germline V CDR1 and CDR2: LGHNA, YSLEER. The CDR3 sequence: CASSQSPGLGSGQQYF. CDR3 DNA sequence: TGCGCCAGCAGCCAATCACCTGGACTAGGCTCGGGCCAGCAGTACTTC.

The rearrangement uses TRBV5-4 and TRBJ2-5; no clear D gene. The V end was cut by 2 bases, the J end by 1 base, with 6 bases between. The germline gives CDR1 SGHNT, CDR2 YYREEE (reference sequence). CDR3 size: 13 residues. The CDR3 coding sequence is TGTGCCAGCAGCTTCGCAGCCCAAGAGACCCAGTACTTC. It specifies CASSFAAQETQYF.

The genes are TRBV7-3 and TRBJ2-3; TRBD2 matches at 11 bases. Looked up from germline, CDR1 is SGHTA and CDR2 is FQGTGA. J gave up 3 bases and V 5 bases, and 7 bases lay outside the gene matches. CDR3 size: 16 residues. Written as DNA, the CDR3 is TGTGCCAGCAGCCCCGGGGTAGCGGGAGGGACAGATACGCAGTATTTT. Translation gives CASSPGVAGGTDTQYF.

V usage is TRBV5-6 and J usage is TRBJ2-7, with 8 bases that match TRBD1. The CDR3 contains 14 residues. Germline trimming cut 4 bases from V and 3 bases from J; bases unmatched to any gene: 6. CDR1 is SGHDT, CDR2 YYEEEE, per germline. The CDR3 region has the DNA TGTGCCAGCAGCACCGGGACAGGAGACTACGAGCAGTACTTC. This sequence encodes CASSTGTGDYEQYF.

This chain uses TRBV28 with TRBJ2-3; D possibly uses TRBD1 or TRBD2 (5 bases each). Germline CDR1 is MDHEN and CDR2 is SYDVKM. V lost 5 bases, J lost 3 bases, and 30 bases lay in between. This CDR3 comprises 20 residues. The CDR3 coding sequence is TGTGCCAGCAGTCCGGTAGTTATCACCGGGACCCAACCCAGTACAGATACGCAGTATTTT. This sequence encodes CASSPVVITGTQPSTDTQYF. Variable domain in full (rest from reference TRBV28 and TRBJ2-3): DVKVTQSSRYLVKRTGEKVFLECVQDMDHENMFWYRQDPGLGLRLIYFSYDVKMKEKGDIPEGYSVSREKKERFSLILESASTNQTSMYLCASSPVVITGTQPSTDTQYFGPGTRLTVL.

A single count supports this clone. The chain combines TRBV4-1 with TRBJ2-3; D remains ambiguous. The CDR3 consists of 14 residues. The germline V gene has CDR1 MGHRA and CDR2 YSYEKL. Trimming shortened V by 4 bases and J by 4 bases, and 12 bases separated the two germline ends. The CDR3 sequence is CASSLSENPDTQYF. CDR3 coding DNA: TGCGCCAGCAGCCTAAGCGAAAATCCAGATACGCAGTATTTT.

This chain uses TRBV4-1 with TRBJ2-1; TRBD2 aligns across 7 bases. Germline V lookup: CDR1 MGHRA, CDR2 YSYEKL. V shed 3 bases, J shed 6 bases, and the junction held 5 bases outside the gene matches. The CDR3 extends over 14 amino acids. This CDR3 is CASSHLGGSNEQFF. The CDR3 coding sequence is TGCGCCAGCAGCCATCTCGGGGGGAGCAATGAGCAGTTCTTC.

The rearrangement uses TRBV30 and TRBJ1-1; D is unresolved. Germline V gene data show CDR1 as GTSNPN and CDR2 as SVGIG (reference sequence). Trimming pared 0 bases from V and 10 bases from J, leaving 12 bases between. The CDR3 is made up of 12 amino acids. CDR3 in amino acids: CAWSVGLTGAFF. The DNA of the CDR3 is TGTGCCTGGAGTGTAGGTCTCACCGGAGCTTTCTTT.

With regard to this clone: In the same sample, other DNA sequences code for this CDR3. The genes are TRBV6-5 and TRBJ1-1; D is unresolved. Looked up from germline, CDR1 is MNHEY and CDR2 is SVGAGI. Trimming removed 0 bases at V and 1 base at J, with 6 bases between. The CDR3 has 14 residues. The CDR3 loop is CASSYSARNTEAFF. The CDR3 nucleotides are TGTGCCAGCAGTTACTCTGCCAGGAACACTGAAGCTTTCTTT.

The CDR3 is CASSLVTGDFDTF. CDR3 DNA: TGTGCCAGCAGCTTGGTGACTGGGGATTTTGACACCTTC. The chain carries TRBV5-4 and TRBJ1-2; D uncertain. The CDR3 contains 13 residues. Germline assignment: CDR1 SGHNT and CDR2 YYREEE (reference sequence). V lost 0 bases to trimming and J lost 12 bases, with 15 bases between them.

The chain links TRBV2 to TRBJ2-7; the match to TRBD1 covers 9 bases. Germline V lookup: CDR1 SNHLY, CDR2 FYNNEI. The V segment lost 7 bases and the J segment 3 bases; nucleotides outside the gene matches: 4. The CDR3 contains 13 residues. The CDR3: CASTWGQGYEQYF. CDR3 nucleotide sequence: TGTGCCAGCACCTGGGGACAGGGCTACGAGCAGTACTTC.